The 19 T cell receptor beta chains below all came from one sample that was sequenced in a study of CD8+ T cells in alopecia areata (dated by TCRdb to the late 2010s). Library preparation used the immunoSEQ multiplex PCR assay. For TCR sequencing, RNA was extracted from every sample and reverse transcribed into cDNA to serve as template. TCRdb mirrors the immuneACCESS table, restricted to in-frame sequences. Some clones are absent from its copies; in checked studies, under half trace to an unresolved V gene, and the reason for the others is unknown. Here the sample has 150,000 or so clones; more than 45% occur a single time. The ten largest clonotypes hold approximately 7% of the sample. The sequencing sample was made of CD4+ T cells sorted from blood. These receptors all stem from a human donor with alopecia areata.

With regard to this clone: This CDR3 is also generated by other DNA sequences in the sample. The chain carries TRBV29-1 and TRBJ2-3, with D uncertain. The CDR3 contains 16 residues. From germline, CDR1 is SQVTM and CDR2 ANQGSEA. The V end was cut by 0 bases, the J end by 2 bases, with 15 bases between. CDR3 in amino acids: CSVEDPPGLHTDTQYF. CDR3 in DNA: TGCAGCGTTGAAGATCCCCCGGGTCTTCACACAGATACGCAGTATTTT.

The chain joins TRBV5-1 to TRBJ2-3, with TRBD1 as a possible D gene (6 bases). Trimming took 3 bases from V and 0 from J, leaving 11 bases between them. Germline-derived CDR1 and CDR2 are SGHRS and YFSETQ. The CDR3 is 15 residues long. The CDR3 nucleotides read TGCGCCAGCAGCTACGGACAGCCTAGCACAGATACGCAGTATTTT. This gives the protein CASSYGQPSTDTQYF.

The rearrangement links TRBV30 to TRBJ1-2; D call uncertain. V gave up 5 bases and J gave up 4 bases, with 14 bases separating them. CDR3 length equals 13 residues. Germline-derived CDR1 and CDR2 are GTSNPN and SVGIG (reference sequence). The DNA for the CDR3 is TGTGCCTGGTCCCCCATGAGCAGCTATGGCTACACCTTC. Encoded protein: CAWSPMSSYGYTF.

The rearrangement links TRBV30 to TRBJ2-1, with a tentative D call TRBD2 (5 bases). Germline assignment: CDR1 GTSNPN and CDR2 SVGIG (reference sequence). This CDR3 has 14 amino acids. The V end was cut by 3 bases, the J end by 3 bases, with 12 bases between. The DNA of the CDR3 is TGTGCCTGGAGCCGGGCAGAGGGCTACAATGAGCAGTTCTTC. It encodes CAWSRAEGYNEQFF.

This clone has a handful of counts. The chain has TRBV29-1 and TRBJ1-5; D unclear. Germline CDR1 is SQVTM and CDR2 is ANQGSEA. With 4 bases removed from V and 7 bases from J, the gap between germline ends came to 11 bases. This CDR3 has 12 residues. The CDR3 spells CSVGDVFQPQHF. CDR3 DNA sequence: TGCAGCGTTGGTGACGTATTCCAGCCCCAGCATTTT.

The rearrangement uses TRBV15 and TRBJ2-7; 10 bases are shared with TRBD2. Germline loops: CDR1 LNHNV, CDR2 YYDKDF (reference sequence). Trimming removed 8 bases from V and 1 base from J; junction bases left unmatched: 2. CDR3 size: 13 residues. The CDR3 region has the DNA TGTGCCACCGGGACTAGCGTTTCCTACGAGCAGTACTTC. Its translation: CATGTSVSYEQYF. The full variable domain, with the rest looked up from reference TRBV15 and TRBJ2-7, is DAMVIQNPRYQVTQFGKPVTLSCSQTLNHNVMYWYQQKSSQAPKLLFHYYDKDFNNEADTPDNFQSRRPNTSFCFLDIRSPGLGDTAMYLCATGTSVSYEQYFGPGTRLTVT.

The chain is built from TRBV6-5 and TRBJ2-6, with D possibly matching TRBD2 (6 bases). The CDR3 covers 14 residues. V lost 8 bases to trimming and J lost 5 bases, with 13 bases between them. Germline loops: CDR1 MNHEY, CDR2 SVGAGI. In DNA form, the CDR3 reads TGTGCCAGCGGTTGGAGGGTTCGGGCCAACGTCCTGACTTTC. This encodes CASGWRVRANVLTF.

The chain combines TRBV30 with TRBJ1-1, with 9 bases lining up with TRBD1. Losses at the gene ends were 0 bases for V and 1 base for J; bases not matched to a gene: 6. Germline V gene data show CDR1 as GTSNPN and CDR2 as SVGIG (reference sequence). The CDR3 sequence is 16 residues long. The CDR3 coding sequence is TGTGCCTGGAGTGTTTGGGGGACAGGGAAGAACACTGAAGCTTTCTTT. Protein sequence: CAWSVWGTGKNTEAFF.

This chain connects TRBV7-2 to TRBJ2-7; 9 nucleotides match TRBD2. The germline gives CDR1 SGHTA, CDR2 FQGNSA. CDR3 size: 16 residues. After removal of 3 bases from V and 0 bases from J, the junction contained 6 bases not matched to a gene. DNA of the CDR3: TGTGCCAGCAGCTTGAATATAGCGGGAGCCTCCTACGAGCAGTACTTC. This codes for CASSLNIAGASYEQYF.

The chain uses TRBV20-1 and TRBJ1-1; D gene ambiguous. Trimming removed 3 bases from V and 3 bases from J, with 5 bases in between. Germline values: CDR1 DFQATT, CDR2 SNEGSKA (reference sequence). CDR3 length: 11 amino acids. The CDR3 nucleotides read TGCAGTGCTAGGGTGTACACTGAAGCTTTCTTT. Its translation is CSARVYTEAFF.

The rearrangement uses TRBV28 and TRBJ2-3; tentatively, D is TRBD2 (7 bases). CDR3 length: 12 residues. V was shortened by 5 bases and J by 14 bases, with 17 bases between the two germline ends. CDR1 is MDHEN and CDR2 is SYDVKM in the germline V gene. DNA for the CDR3: TGTGCCAGCAGTGCGGGAGTACGAGGGGGGTATTTT. Translating gives CASSAGVRGGYF.

This sequence joins TRBV7-3 and TRBJ2-1; 11 bases align to TRBD1. Germline loops: CDR1 SGHTA, CDR2 FQGTGA. The trim removed 2 bases at V and 4 bases at J, leaving 10 bases unmatched. There are 18 residues in the CDR3. The CDR3: CASSLGITGTGGYNEQFF. DNA of the CDR3: TGTGCCAGCAGCTTAGGGATTACCGGGACAGGGGGATACAATGAGCAGTTCTTC.

V gene TRBV30 combines with J gene TRBJ1-5, with 10 bases fitting TRBD1. Germline lookup yields CDR1 GTSNPN and CDR2 SVGIG (reference sequence). The trim removed 3 bases at V and 0 bases at J, leaving 5 bases unmatched. The CDR3 sequence is 16 residues long. The DNA of the CDR3 is TGTGCCTGGAGCAGGGACAGGGGTTTTAGCAATCAGCCCCAGCATTTT. Its protein is CAWSRDRGFSNQPQHF. Full variable domain (rest looked up from reference TRBV30 and TRBJ1-5): SQTIHQWPATLVQPVGSPLSLECTVEGTSNPNLYWYRQAAGRGLQLLFYSVGIGQISSEVPQNLSASRPQDRQFILSSKKLLLSDSGFYLCAWSRDRGFSNQPQHFGDGTRLSIL.

The rearrangement joins TRBV29-1 to TRBJ1-4, with D uncertain. The germline V and J ends were trimmed by 7 bases and 0 bases, with 12 bases remaining between them. Germline CDR1 and CDR2: SQVTM and ANQGSEA. CDR3 length equals 14 residues. CDR3 sequence reads: CSATSRSTNEKLFF. The CDR3 DNA reads TGCAGCGCCACTAGCCGCTCAACTAATGAAAAACTGTTTTTT.

This clone was found a few times. The V gene is TRBV5-1, the J gene TRBJ2-3; D is undetermined. The CDR3 consists of 14 residues. CDR1 SGHRS and CDR2 YFSETQ come from the germline V gene. V lost 1 base to trimming and J lost 4 bases, with 10 bases between them. In DNA form, the CDR3 reads TGCGCCAGCAGCTTGACAGTGGAGTCAGATACGCAGTATTTT. Amino acids: CASSLTVESDTQYF.

The chain couples TRBV7-3 to TRBJ2-3, with 7 bases fitting TRBD2. The CDR3 has 15 residues. With 4 bases clipped from V and 4 bases from J, the junction kept 8 bases outside the gene matches. Germline loops: CDR1 SGHTA, CDR2 FQGTGA. CDR3 sequence: CASSSWGRAPDTQYF. CDR3 sequence (DNA): TGTGCCAGCAGCTCCTGGGGGAGGGCCCCAGATACGCAGTATTTT.

The chain combines TRBV30 with TRBJ1-1; D remains unclear. Germline values: CDR1 GTSNPN, CDR2 SVGIG (reference sequence). The length of the CDR3 is 13 residues. V lost 0 bases, J lost 3 bases, and 8 bases lay in between. CDR3 nucleotide sequence: TGTGCCTGGAGTGTACCGGTCGACACTGAAGCTTTCTTT. As protein: CAWSVPVDTEAFF.

The J gene is TRBJ1-4, the V gene TRBV30, with D possibly matching TRBD1 (5 bases). Trimming left V 8 bases short and J 8 bases short, with 15 bases between. Germline assignment: CDR1 GTSNPN and CDR2 SVGIG (reference sequence). CDR3 length equals 12 residues. CDR3 amino acids: CAIQAGGEKLFF. The CDR3 DNA sequence: TGTGCCATACAGGCGGGAGGCGAAAAACTGTTTTTT.

The chain has TRBV4-1 and TRBJ1-2; D gene unclear. The CDR3 is 13 residues long. The V gene lost 5 bases and the J gene lost 2 bases, with 9 bases spanning the gap. The V gene's germline CDR1 is MGHRA and CDR2 YSYEKL. The CDR3 loop is CASSERANYGYTF. DNA for the CDR3: TGCGCCAGCAGCGAACGGGCGAACTATGGCTACACCTTC.